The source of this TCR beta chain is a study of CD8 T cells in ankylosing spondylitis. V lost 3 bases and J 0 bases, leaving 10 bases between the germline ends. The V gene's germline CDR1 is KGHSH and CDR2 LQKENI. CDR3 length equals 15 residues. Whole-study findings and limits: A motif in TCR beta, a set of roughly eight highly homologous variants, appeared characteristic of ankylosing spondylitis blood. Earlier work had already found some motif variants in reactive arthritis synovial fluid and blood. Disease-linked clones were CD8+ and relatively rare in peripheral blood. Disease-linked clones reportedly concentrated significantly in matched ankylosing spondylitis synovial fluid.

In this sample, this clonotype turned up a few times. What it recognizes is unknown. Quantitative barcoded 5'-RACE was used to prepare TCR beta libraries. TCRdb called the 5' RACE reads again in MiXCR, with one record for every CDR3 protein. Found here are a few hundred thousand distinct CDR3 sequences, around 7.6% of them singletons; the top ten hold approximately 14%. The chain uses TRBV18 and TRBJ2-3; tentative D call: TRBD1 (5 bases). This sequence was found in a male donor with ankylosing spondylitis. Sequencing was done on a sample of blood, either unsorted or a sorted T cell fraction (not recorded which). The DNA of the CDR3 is TGTGCCAGCTCACCCGTGACAGTTAGCACAGATACGCAGTATTTT. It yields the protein CASSPVTVSTDTQYF.